This entry lists 20 T cell receptor beta chains sequenced from one sample in a study of beta chain features in type 1 diabetes. The authors reverse transcribed all of the isolated RNA, so sequencing captured expressed TCRB transcripts. Sequencing was performed with immunoSEQ multiplex PCR; in TCRdb, only in-frame clones are kept and a portion is missing. The sample lists 900,000 or so clones, roughly a sixth occurring once. Source material: naive CD4+ T cells from blood. The receptor set was obtained from a woman younger than 30 in good health.

This clone was observed a few times. The chain employs TRBV5-6 and TRBJ2-3; no reliable D call. CDR1 is SGHDT, CDR2 YYEEEE, per germline. There are 14 residues in the CDR3. Between the trimmed V and J ends, which lost 4 bases and 6 bases, there was a span of 15 bases. The CDR3 DNA is TGTGCCAGCAGCCGGCCGTGGCCAGAGGATACGCAGTATTTT. Translation: CASSRPWPEDTQYF.

The rearrangement joins TRBV7-9 to TRBJ2-7; D is unresolved. From germline, CDR1 is SEHNR and CDR2 FQNEAQ (reference sequence). This CDR3 is built from 13 residues. The V gene lost 4 bases and the J gene lost 2 bases, with 9 bases spanning the gap. CDR3 amino acids: CASSSSLTYEQYF. As DNA, the CDR3 is TGTGCCAGCAGCTCCTCCCTTACCTACGAGCAGTACTTC. The whole variable domain, filled in from reference TRBV7-9 and TRBJ2-7, reads DTGVSQNPRHKITKRGQNVTFRCDPISEHNRLYWYRQTLGQGPEFLTYFQNEAQLEKSRLLSDRFSAERPKGSFSTLEIQRTEQGDSAMYLCASSSSLTYEQYFGPGTRLTVT.

V gene TRBV4-2 combines with J gene TRBJ2-1, with 8 bases fitting TRBD2. The ends lost 1 base at V and 0 bases at J; junction bases unmatched: 5. Germline CDR1 LGHNA, CDR2 YNFKEQ. This CDR3 spans 17 amino acids. CDR3 sequence: CASSQVVSGTSYNEQFF. In DNA, the CDR3 is TGTGCCAGCAGCCAAGTTGTTAGCGGGACCTCCTACAATGAGCAGTTCTTC.

This chain links TRBV5-8 with TRBJ2-3; tentatively, D is TRBD1 (5 bases). The CDR3 is made up of 14 amino acids. The V end was cut by 0 bases, the J end by 4 bases, with 9 bases between. CDR1 and CDR2 from the germline V gene are SGHTS and YDEGEE. CDR3 loop: CASSLGRVADTQYF. The CDR3 DNA is TGTGCCAGCAGCTTGGGCAGGGTCGCAGATACGCAGTATTTT.

The chain is built from TRBV10-3 and TRBJ2-3; 8 bases map to TRBD2. CDR1 is ENHRY and CDR2 is SYGVKD in the germline V gene. This CDR3 comprises 13 residues. V dropped 10 bases and J dropped 1; count of bases not matched to a gene: 4. The CDR3 DNA is TGTGCCACATTACTAGCGGGCACAGATACGCAGTATTTT. This sequence encodes CATLLAGTDTQYF.

As for this clone: Other nucleotide sequences in the sample specify the same CDR3. The rearrangement joins TRBV28 to TRBJ2-5; D not resolved. Trimming pared 2 bases from V and 4 bases from J, leaving 8 bases between. The V gene's germline CDR1 is MDHEN and CDR2 SYDVKM. The CDR3 consists of 13 residues. The CDR3 spells CASSLGQIETQYF. The CDR3 nucleotides are TGTGCCAGCAGTTTAGGGCAGATAGAGACCCAGTACTTC.

In this sample, this clone turned up a few times. The chain is built from TRBV27 and TRBJ2-5; 7 bases line up with TRBD2. Germline V gene data show CDR1 as MNHEY and CDR2 as SMNVEV (reference sequence). J was trimmed by 6 bases and V by 0 bases; bases with no gene match: 10. This CDR3 contains 16 residues. The DNA of the CDR3 is TGTGCCAGCAGTTTATCGTGGCTAGCGGTCTCGAAGACCCAGTACTTC. Amino acids: CASSLSWLAVSKTQYF.

The chain employs TRBV6-6 and TRBJ2-6; D is ambiguous. Germline CDR1 is MNHNY and CDR2 is SVGAGI (reference sequence). The CDR3 has 13 residues. V gave up 6 bases and J gave up 2 bases, with 5 bases separating them. CDR3 region: CASRLPGANVLTF. The CDR3 DNA reads as TGTGCCAGCAGATTACCTGGGGCCAACGTCCTGACTTTC.

The chain recombines TRBV7-8 with TRBJ2-5, with TRBD2 matching over 8 bases. The length of the CDR3 is 16 residues. The germline CDR1 and CDR2 sequences are SGHVS and FQNEAQ. The junction had 7 bases not matched to a gene; V was cut back by 2 bases and J by 2 bases. This chain's CDR3 is CASSLRSGSPQETQYF. CDR3 DNA: TGTGCCAGCAGCTTAAGGAGCGGGAGTCCACAAGAGACCCAGTACTTC. The full variable domain, with the rest looked up from reference TRBV7-8 and TRBJ2-5, is GAGVSQSPRYKVAKRGQDVALRCDPISGHVSLFWYQQALGQGPEFLTYFQNEAQLDKSGLPSDRFFAERPEGSVSTLKIQRTQQEDSAVYLCASSLRSGSPQETQYFGPGTRLLVL.

The rearrangement uses TRBV5-1 and TRBJ1-4; D unclear. Germline values: CDR1 SGHRS, CDR2 YFSETQ. Trimming took 0 bases from V and 8 from J, leaving 14 bases between them. The CDR3 extends over 15 amino acids. The chain's CDR3 is CASSLADTVGEKLFF. DNA of the CDR3: TGCGCCAGCAGCTTGGCGGATACAGTCGGGGAAAAACTGTTTTTT.

The CDR3 sequence: CASSFSLAYQETQYF. The CDR3 nucleotides read TGTGCCAGCAGCTTTTCCCTCGCGTACCAAGAGACCCAGTACTTC. This sequence joins TRBV7-2 and TRBJ2-5; D gene unclear. The CDR3 sequence is 15 residues long. V was shortened by 3 bases and J by 0 bases, with 11 bases between the two germline ends. Germline V CDR1 and CDR2: SGHTA, FQGNSA.

The chain recombines TRBV19 with TRBJ2-6; perhaps TRBD2 as D (6 bases). Per germline, CDR1 LNHDA and CDR2 SQIVND (reference sequence). CDR3 length: 17 amino acids. V shed 0 bases and J shed 2 bases, with 11 bases lying between them. The CDR3 loop is CASSIDGDWTGANVLTF. CDR3 DNA: TGTGCCAGTAGTATAGATGGGGACTGGACTGGGGCCAACGTCCTGACTTTC.

This clone appeared a few times. The rearrangement joins TRBV6-5 to TRBJ2-7; TRBD2 aligns across 15 bases. V shed 7 bases, J shed 6 bases, and the junction held 7 bases outside the gene matches. There are 15 residues in the CDR3. CDR1 is MNHEY, CDR2 SVGAGI, per germline. CDR3 nucleotides: TGTGCCAGCACCGGACTAGCGGGAGGGCCATTCGAGCAGTACTTC. It translates to CASTGLAGGPFEQYF.

The chain joins TRBV7-3 to TRBJ2-2, with 10 bases that match TRBD1. Trimming took 0 bases from V and 6 from J; bases not matched to a gene: 10. CDR1 is SGHTA, CDR2 FQGTGA, per germline. This CDR3 is 18 amino acids long. The CDR3 region is CASSLTRPGQGFAGELFF. The CDR3 DNA reads as TGTGCCAGCAGCTTAACTCGGCCGGGACAGGGGTTCGCCGGGGAGCTGTTTTTT. Combining the CDR3 with reference TRBV7-3 and TRBJ2-2 gives the whole variable domain GAGVSQTPSNKVTEKGKYVELRCDPISGHTALYWYRQSLGQGPEFLIYFQGTGAADDSGLPNDRFFAVRPEGSVSTLKIQRTERGDSAVYLCASSLTRPGQGFAGELFFGEGSRLTVL.

This clone appeared a few times. The chain is built from TRBV14 and TRBJ2-3, with 14 bases identical to TRBD2. Germline CDR1 is SGHDN and CDR2 is FVKESK. The V gene end was trimmed by 4 bases and the J gene end by 3 bases; junction bases not matched to a gene: 3. CDR3 size: 16 residues. Here the CDR3 reads CASSRRLAGGTDTQYF. Here the CDR3 DNA reads TGTGCCAGCAGCCGCCGACTAGCGGGAGGGACAGATACGCAGTATTTT.

The chain has TRBV13 and TRBJ1-2, with D perhaps TRBD1 (5 bases). V shed 4 bases and J shed 2 bases, with 32 bases lying between them. The CDR3 sequence is 21 residues long. Germline V gene data show CDR1 as PRHDT and CDR2 as FYEKMQ (reference sequence). The CDR3 is CASSSYRIYGDRSGPNYGYTF. The CDR3 DNA sequence: TGTGCCAGCAGCTCTTATCGTATCTACGGCGACAGATCGGGCCCCAACTATGGCTACACCTTC.

This clone was found a few times. This rearrangement joins TRBV15 to TRBJ2-1, with 9 positions matching TRBD2. In germline, CDR1 is LNHNV, CDR2 YYDKDF (reference sequence). V was pared by 4 bases and J by 15 bases, with 13 bases of the junction left unmatched. The length of the CDR3 is 14 residues. The CDR3 protein is CATSTGSGSPSPFF. In DNA, the CDR3 is TGTGCCACCAGCACCGGTAGCGGGAGCCCCTCGCCGTTCTTC.

This clone came up a few times. This sequence joins TRBV29-1 and TRBJ2-5; D unclear. The CDR3 extends over 15 amino acids. In germline, CDR1 is SQVTM, CDR2 ANQGSEA. The V end was cut by 7 bases, the J end by 1 base, with 19 bases between. CDR3 residues: CSAGSLLRAQETQYF. DNA of the CDR3: TGCAGCGCAGGCTCTCTACTCCGGGCCCAAGAGACCCAGTACTTC.

This chain links TRBV6-1 with TRBJ2-1; D unresolved. V lost 5 bases and J lost 7, with 9 bases in between. The CDR3 spans 12 residues. The germline gives CDR1 MNHNS, CDR2 SASEGT. The DNA for the CDR3 is TGTGCCAGCAGTCCTTTGGGGAATGAGCAGTTCTTC. This encodes CASSPLGNEQFF.

The chain couples TRBV28 to TRBJ2-7, with 8 bases aligning to TRBD2. Trimming took 5 bases from V and 2 from J; bases not matched to a gene: 11. The CDR3 length is 16 residues. Germline-derived CDR1 and CDR2 are MDHEN and SYDVKM. CDR3 in amino acids: CASSPGSSGRTYEQYF. In DNA form, the CDR3 reads TGTGCCAGCAGTCCCGGTTCGAGCGGGAGAACCTACGAGCAGTACTTC. The whole variable domain, filled in from reference TRBV28 and TRBJ2-7, reads DVKVTQSSRYLVKRTGEKVFLECVQDMDHENMFWYRQDPGLGLRLIYFSYDVKMKEKGDIPEGYSVSREKKERFSLILESASTNQTSMYLCASSPGSSGRTYEQYFGPGTRLTVT.